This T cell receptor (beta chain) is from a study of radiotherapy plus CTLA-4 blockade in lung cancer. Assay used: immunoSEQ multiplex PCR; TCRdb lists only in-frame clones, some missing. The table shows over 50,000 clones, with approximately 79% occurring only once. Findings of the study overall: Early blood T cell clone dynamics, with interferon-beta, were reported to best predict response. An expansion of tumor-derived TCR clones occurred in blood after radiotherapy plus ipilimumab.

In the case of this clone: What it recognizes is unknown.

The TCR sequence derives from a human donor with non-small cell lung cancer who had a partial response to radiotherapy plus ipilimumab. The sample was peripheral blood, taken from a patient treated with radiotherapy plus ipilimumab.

The CDR3 DNA sequence: TGTGCCAGCAGTTCACCCGGGACTACACCCCTCCACTTT. This encodes CASSSPGTTPLHF. The rearrangement uses TRBV28 and TRBJ1-6; possibly TRBD1 for D (5 bases). CDR1 MDHEN and CDR2 SYDVKM come from the germline V gene. Trimming took 4 bases from V and 11 from J, leaving 12 bases between them. CDR3 length equals 13 residues.